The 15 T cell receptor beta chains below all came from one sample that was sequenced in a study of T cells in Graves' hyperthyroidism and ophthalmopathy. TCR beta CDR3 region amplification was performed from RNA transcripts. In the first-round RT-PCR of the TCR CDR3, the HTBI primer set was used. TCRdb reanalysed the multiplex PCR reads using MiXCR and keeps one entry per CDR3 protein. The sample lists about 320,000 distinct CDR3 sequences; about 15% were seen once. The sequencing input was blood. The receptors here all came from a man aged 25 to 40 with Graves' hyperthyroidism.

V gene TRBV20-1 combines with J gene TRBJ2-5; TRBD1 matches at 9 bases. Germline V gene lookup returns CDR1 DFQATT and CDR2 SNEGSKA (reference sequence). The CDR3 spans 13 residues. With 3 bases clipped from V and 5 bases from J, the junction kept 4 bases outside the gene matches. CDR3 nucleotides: TGCAGTGCTAGCGCGGGGACAGGGGAGACCCAGTACTTC. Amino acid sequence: CSASAGTGETQYF.

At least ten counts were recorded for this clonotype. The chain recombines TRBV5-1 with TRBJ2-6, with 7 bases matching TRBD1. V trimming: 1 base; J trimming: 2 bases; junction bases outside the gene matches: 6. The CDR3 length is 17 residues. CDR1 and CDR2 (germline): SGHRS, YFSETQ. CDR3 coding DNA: TGCGCCAGCAGCTTGACAACAGACAGGGCTGGGGCCAACGTCCTGACTTTC. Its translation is CASSLTTDRAGANVLTF.

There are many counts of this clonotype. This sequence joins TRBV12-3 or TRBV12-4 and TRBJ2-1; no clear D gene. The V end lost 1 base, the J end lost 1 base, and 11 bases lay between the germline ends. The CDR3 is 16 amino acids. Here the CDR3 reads CASSLDPLRSYNEQFF. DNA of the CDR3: TGTGCCAGCAGTTTAGACCCCCTGAGGTCCTACAATGAGCAGTTCTTC.

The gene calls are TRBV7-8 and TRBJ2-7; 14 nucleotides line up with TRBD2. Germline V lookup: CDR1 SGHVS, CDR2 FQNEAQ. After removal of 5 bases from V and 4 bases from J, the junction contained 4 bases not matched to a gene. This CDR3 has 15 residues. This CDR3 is CASSRRLAGGYEQYF. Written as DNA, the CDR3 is TGTGCCAGCAGCCGCCGACTAGCGGGAGGGTACGAGCAGTACTTC.

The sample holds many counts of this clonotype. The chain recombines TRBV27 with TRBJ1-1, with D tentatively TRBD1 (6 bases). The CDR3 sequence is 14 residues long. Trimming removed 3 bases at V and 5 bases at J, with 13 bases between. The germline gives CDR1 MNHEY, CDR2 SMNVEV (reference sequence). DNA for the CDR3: TGTGCCAGCAGTTTTGTAGGGGGTTATACTGAAGCTTTCTTT. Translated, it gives CASSFVGGYTEAFF.

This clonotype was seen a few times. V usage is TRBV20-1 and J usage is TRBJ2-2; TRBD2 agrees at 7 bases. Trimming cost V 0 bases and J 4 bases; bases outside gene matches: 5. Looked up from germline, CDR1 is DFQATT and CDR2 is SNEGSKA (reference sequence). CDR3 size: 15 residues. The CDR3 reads CSARERESVTGELFF. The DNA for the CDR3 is TGCAGTGCTAGAGAGCGGGAGTCGGTCACCGGGGAGCTGTTTTTT.

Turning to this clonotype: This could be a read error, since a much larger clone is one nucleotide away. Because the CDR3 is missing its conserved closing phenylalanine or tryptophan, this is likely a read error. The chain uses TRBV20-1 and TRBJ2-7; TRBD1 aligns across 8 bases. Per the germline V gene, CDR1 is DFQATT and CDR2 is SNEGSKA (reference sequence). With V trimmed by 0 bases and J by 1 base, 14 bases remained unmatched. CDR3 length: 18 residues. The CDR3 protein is CSARDSPSRTGRSYEQYL. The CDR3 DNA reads TGCAGTGCTAGAGATTCCCCAAGTCGGACAGGGAGGTCCTACGAGCAGTACCTC.

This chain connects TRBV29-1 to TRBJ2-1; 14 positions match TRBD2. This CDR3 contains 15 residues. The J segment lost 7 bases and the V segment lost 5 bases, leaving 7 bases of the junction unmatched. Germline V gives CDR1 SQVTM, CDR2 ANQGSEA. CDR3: CSVSLGTSGGNEQFF. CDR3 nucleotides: TGCAGCGTTTCTCTAGGGACTAGCGGGGGTAATGAGCAGTTCTTC.

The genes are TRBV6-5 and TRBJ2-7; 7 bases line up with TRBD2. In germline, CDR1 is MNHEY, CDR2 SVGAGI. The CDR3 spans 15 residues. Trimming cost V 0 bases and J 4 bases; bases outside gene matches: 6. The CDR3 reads CASSYSGTTRYEQYF. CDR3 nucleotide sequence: TGTGCCAGCAGTTACTCGGGGACTACCAGATACGAGCAGTACTTC.

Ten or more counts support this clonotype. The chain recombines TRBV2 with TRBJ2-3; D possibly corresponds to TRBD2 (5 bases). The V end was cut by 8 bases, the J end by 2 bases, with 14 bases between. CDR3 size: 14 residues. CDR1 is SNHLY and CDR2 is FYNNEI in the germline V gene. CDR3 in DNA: TGTGCCAGCCGAGGCGGGCCCTCCACAGATACGCAGTATTTT. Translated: CASRGGPSTDTQYF.

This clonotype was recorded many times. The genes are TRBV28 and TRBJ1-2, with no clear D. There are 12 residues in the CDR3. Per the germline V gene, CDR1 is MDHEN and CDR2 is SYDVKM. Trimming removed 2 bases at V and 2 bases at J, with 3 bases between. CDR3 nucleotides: TGTGCCAGCAGTTTACAGAACTATGGCTACACCTTC. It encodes CASSLQNYGYTF.

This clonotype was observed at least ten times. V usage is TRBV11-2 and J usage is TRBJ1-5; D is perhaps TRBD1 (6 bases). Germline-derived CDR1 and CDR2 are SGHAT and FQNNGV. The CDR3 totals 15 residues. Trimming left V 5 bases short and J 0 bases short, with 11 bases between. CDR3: CASSTGQNSNQPQHF. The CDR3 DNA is TGTGCCAGCAGCACCGGACAGAATAGCAATCAGCCCCAGCATTTT.

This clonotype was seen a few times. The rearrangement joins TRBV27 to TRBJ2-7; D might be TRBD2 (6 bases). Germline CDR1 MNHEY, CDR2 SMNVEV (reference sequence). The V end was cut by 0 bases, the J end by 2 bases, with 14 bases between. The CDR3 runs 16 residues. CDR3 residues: CASSLSKGTPPYEQYF. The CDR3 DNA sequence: TGTGCCAGCAGTTTATCCAAGGGGACTCCCCCCTACGAGCAGTACTTC.

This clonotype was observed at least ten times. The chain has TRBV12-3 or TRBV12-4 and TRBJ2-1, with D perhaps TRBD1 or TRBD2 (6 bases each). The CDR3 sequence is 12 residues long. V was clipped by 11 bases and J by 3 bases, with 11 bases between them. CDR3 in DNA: TGTGCCGGGGGGCGGAACTACAATGAGCAGTTCTTC. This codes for CAGGRNYNEQFF.

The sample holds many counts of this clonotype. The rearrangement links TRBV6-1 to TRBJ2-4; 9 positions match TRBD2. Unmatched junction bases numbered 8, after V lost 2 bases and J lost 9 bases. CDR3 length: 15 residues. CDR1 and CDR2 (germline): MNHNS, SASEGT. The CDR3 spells CASSESAGGASIQYF. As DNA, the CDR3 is TGTGCCAGCAGTGAATCAGCGGGAGGAGCTAGCATTCAGTACTTC.